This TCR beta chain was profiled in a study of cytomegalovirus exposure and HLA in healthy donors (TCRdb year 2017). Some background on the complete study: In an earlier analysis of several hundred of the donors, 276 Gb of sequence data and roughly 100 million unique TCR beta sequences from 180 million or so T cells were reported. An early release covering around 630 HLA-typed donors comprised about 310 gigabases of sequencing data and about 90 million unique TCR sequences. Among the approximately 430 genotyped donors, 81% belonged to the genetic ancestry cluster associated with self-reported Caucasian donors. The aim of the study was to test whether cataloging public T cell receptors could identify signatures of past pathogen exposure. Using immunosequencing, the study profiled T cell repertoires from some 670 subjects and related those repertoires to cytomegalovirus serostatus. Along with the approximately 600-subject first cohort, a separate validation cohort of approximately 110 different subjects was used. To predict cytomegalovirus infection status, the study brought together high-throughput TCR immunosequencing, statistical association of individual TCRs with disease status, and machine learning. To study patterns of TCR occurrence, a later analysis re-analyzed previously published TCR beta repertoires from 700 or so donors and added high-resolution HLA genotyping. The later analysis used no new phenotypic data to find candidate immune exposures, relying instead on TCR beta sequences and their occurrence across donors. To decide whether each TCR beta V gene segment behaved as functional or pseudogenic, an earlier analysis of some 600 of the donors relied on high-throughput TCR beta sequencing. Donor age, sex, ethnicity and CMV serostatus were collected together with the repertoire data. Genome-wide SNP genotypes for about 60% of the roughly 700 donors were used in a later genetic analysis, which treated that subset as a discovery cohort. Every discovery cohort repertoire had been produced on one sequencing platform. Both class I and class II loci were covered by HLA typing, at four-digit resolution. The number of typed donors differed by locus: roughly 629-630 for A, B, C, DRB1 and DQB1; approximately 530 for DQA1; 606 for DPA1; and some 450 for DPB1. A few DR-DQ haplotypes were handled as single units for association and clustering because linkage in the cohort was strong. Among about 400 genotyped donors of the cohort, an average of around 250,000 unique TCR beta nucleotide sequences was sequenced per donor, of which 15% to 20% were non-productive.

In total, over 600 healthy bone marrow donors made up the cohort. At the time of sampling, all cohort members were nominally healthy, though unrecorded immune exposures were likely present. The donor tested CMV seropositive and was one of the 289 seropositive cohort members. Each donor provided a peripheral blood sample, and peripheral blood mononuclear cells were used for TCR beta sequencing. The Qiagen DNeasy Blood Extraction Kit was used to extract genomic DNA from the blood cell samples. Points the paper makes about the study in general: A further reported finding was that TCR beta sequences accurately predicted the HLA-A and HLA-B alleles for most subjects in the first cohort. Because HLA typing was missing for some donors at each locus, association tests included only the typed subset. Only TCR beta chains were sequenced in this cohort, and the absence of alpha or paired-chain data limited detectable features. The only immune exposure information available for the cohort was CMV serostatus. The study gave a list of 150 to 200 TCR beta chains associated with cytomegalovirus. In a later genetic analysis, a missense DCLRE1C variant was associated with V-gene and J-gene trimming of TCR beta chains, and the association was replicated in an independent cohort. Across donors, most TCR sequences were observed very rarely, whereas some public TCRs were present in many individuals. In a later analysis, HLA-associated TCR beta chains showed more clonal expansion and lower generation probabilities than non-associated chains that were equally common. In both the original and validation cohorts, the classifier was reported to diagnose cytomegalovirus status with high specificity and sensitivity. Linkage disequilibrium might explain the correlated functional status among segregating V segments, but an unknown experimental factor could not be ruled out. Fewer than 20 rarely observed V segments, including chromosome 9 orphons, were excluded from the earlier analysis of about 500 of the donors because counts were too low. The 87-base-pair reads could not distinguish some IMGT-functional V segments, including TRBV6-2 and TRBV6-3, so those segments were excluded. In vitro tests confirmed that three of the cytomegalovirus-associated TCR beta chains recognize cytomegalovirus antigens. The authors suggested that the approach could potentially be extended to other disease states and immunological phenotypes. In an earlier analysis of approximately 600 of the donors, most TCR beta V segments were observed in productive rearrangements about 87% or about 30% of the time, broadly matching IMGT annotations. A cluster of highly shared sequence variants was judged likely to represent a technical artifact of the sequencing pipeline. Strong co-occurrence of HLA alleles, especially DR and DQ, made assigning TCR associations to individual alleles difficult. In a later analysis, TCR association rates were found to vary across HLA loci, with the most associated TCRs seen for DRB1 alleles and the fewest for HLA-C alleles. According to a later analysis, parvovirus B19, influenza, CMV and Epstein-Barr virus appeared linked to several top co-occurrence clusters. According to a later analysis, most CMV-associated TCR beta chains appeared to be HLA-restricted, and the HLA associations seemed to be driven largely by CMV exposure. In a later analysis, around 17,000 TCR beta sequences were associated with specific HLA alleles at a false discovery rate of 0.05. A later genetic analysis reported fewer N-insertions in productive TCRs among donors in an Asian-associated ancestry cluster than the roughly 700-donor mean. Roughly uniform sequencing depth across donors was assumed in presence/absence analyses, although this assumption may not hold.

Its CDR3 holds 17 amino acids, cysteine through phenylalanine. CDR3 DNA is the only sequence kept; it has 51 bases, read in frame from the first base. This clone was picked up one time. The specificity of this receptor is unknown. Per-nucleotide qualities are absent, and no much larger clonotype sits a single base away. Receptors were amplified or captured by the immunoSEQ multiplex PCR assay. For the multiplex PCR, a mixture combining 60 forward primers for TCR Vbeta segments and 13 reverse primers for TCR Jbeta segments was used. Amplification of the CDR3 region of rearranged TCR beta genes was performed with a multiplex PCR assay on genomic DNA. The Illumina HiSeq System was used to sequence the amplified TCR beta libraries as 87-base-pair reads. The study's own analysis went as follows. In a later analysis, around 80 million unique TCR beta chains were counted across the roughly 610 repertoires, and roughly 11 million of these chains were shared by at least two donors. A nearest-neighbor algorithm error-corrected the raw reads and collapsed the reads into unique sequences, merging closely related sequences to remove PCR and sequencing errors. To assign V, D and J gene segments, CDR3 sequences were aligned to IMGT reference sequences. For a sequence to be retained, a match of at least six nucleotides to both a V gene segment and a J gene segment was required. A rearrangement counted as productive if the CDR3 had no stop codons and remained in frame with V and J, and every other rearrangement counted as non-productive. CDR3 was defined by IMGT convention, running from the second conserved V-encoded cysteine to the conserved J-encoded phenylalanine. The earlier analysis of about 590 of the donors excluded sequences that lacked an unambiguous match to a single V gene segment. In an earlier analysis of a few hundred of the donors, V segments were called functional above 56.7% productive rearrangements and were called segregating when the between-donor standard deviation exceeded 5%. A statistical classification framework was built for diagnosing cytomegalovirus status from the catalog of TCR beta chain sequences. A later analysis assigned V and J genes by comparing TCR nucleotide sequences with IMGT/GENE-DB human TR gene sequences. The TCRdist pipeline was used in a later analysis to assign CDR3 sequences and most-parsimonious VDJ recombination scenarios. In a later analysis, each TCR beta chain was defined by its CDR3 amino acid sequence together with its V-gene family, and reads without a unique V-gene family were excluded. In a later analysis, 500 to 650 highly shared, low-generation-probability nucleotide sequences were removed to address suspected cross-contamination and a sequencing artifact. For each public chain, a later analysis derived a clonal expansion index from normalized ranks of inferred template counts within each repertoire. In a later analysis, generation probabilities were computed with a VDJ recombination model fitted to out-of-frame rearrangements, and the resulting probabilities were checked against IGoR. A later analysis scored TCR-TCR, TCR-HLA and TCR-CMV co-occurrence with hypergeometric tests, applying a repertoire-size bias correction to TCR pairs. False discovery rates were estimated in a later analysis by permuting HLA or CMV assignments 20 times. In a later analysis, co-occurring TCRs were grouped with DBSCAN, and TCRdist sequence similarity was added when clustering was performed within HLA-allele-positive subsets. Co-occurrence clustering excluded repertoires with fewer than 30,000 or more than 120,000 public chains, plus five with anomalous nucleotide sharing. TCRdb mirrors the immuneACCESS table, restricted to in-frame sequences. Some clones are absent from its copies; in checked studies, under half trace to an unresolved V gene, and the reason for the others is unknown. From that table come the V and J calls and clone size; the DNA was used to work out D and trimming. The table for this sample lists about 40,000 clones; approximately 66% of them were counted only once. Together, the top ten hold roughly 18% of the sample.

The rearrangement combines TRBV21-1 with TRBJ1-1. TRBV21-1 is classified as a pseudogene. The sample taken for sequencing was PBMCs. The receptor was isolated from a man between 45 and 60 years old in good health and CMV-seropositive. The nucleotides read TGTGCCAGCAGCAAAGACCTAAAACCGGGGAAATGCACTGAAGCTTTCTTT. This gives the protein CASSKDLKPGKCTEAFF.